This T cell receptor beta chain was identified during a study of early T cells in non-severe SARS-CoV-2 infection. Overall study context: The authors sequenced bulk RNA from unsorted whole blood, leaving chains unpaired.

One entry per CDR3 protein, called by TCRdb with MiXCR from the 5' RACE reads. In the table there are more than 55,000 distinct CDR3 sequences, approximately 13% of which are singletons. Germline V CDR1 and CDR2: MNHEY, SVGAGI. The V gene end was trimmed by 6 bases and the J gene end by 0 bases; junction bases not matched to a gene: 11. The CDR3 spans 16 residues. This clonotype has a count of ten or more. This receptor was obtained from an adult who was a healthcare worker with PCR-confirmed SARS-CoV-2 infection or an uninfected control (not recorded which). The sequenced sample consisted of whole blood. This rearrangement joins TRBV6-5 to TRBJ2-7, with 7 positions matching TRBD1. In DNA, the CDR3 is TGTGCCAGCAGCCGACAACAGGGGCCGAGCTCCTACGAGCAGTACTTC. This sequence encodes CASSRQQGPSSYEQYF.